The 3 T cell receptor beta chains in this list originate from one sample, sequenced in a study of blood T cell repertoires in COVID-19. Some clones are missing from TCRdb's copy, which holds only in-frame ones; the method was immunoSEQ multiplex PCR. The sample shows about 15,000 clones, about 89% of them seen only once. The sequenced sample consisted of peripheral blood. The receptors derive from a woman older than 75 with COVID-19, enrolled during active disease.

This clone has only one observation. The V and J genes are TRBV18 and TRBJ1-5, with D possibly being TRBD1 (6 bases). Trimming cost V 6 bases and J 4 bases, with 10 bases left between them. Per germline, CDR1 KGHSH and CDR2 LQKENI. The CDR3 is 13 amino acids. The DNA for the CDR3 is TGTGCCAGCTCTGGGACACGTAATCAGCCCCAGCATTTT. Protein product: CASSGTRNQPQHF.

This clone has just a few counts. The chain carries TRBV5-8 and TRBJ1-4; 10 nucleotides match TRBD1. CDR1 and CDR2 (germline): SGHTS, YDEGEE. Trimming at V came to 3 bases and at J to 2 bases, leaving 1 base not matched to a gene. The CDR3 length is 15 residues. CDR3 sequence reads: CASSSTGGTNEKLFF. DNA of the CDR3: TGTGCCAGCAGCTCGACAGGGGGCACTAATGAAAAACTGTTTTTT.

The sample holds one count of this clone. This chain uses TRBV5-1 with TRBJ2-7; 10 bases line up with TRBD2. This CDR3 has 14 amino acids. Germline CDR1 SGHRS, CDR2 YFSETQ. J gave up 7 bases and V 0 bases, and 4 bases lay outside the gene matches. The CDR3 reads CASSLGLAGDEQYF. Here the CDR3 DNA reads TGCGCCAGCAGCTTGGGGCTAGCGGGGGATGAGCAGTACTTC.